This T cell receptor (beta chain) came from a study of shared clonotypes between healthy human individuals. Study-level background: Donors consisted of two women and a few men between 18 and 49.

Study-wide results and caveats: Four donors held 5% to 5.5% of naive CD4 clonotypes in common. The researchers took only blood, and tissue repertoires probably look different.

A deep-level run was used for the assay. Clones were sequenced by immunoSEQ multiplex PCR, and TCRdb holds only the in-frame ones, with some missing. The sample carries around 700,000 clones, approximately 79% recorded once. Germline CDR1 reads MDHEN; CDR2 reads SYDVKM. V trimming: 7 bases; J trimming: 0 bases; junction bases outside the gene matches: 2. The CDR3 is 14 residues long. Only a few counts were recorded for this clone. Its antigen is still unknown. This receptor was identified in a woman aged 30 to 39 in good health. V gene TRBV28 combines with J gene TRBJ2-1; 8 nucleotides line up with TRBD1. The specimen sequenced was memory CD4+ T cells sorted from blood. This sample's subset: CD45RA-negative fraction. The CDR3 region has the DNA TGTGCCAGCAAAACAGGGGGCTCCTACAATGAGCAGTTCTTC. This sequence encodes CASKTGGSYNEQFF.